This T cell receptor beta chain was sequenced during a study of technical replicates of blood from a handful of donors. Between the trimmed V and J ends, which lost 4 bases and 0 bases, there was a span of 7 bases. From germline, CDR1 is MGHRA and CDR2 YSYEKL. The CDR3 has 13 residues. The repertoire was sequenced with immunoSEQ multiplex PCR; TCRdb's copy has only in-frame clones and lacks some. The sample shows 65,000 to 85,000 clones, roughly 96% of them seen only once. Sequencing was performed on T cells isolated from PBMCs. The clonotype originates from a human donor in good health. The chain couples TRBV4-1 to TRBJ2-7, with D uncertain. The CDR3 here is CASSRAPSYEQYF. CDR3 coding DNA: TGCGCCAGCAGCCGGGCCCCCTCCTACGAGCAGTACTTC.